Below are 15 T cell receptor beta chains sequenced from a single sample in a study of blood T cell repertoires in COVID-19. Assay: immunoSEQ multiplex PCR; the TCRdb copy retains only in-frame clones and omits some. The data hold about 33,000 clones, with about 91% observed a single time. The specimen sequenced was peripheral blood. The receptors were gathered from a human donor in a cohort sampled during active COVID-19.

The V call is TRBV18, the J call TRBJ1-5, with D possibly matching TRBD1 (5 bases). This CDR3 spans 13 amino acids. The germline V gene has CDR1 KGHSH and CDR2 LQKENI. V was trimmed by 5 bases and J by 2 bases, leaving 7 bases between them. The CDR3 spells CASSVGGNQPQHF. The CDR3 DNA reads as TGTGCCAGCTCAGTAGGGGGCAATCAGCCCCAGCATTTT.

This chain links TRBV5-1 with TRBJ1-3; possibly TRBD1 for D (6 bases). Trimming shortened V by 2 bases and J by 1 base, and 7 bases separated the two germline ends. This CDR3 has 14 amino acids. Germline V lookup: CDR1 SGHRS, CDR2 YFSETQ. The CDR3 here is CASSLTGSGNTIYF. For the CDR3, the DNA is TGCGCCAGCAGCTTAACAGGGTCTGGAAACACCATATATTTT.

The chain uses TRBV5-4 and TRBJ2-7; 8 bases align to TRBD2. The CDR3 is 15 amino acids. J gave up 6 bases and V 4 bases, and 12 bases lay outside the gene matches. Germline-derived CDR1 and CDR2 are SGHNT and YYREEE (reference sequence). The CDR3 DNA reads TGTGCCAGCAGCCCCTATACCAGCGGGGGCCGCGAGCAGTACTTC. It is translated as CASSPYTSGGREQYF.

This chain links TRBV7-9 with TRBJ2-7; 10 nucleotides match TRBD1. The CDR3 has 13 amino acids. The V gene's germline CDR1 is SEHNR and CDR2 FQNEAQ (reference sequence). With V trimmed by 10 bases and J by 4 bases, 7 bases remained unmatched. Here the CDR3 reads CANPGQGPYEQYF. In DNA form, the CDR3 reads TGTGCCAACCCGGGACAGGGGCCATACGAGCAGTACTTC.

The chain links TRBV28 to TRBJ2-3; 8 positions match TRBD1. The V and J ends lost 6 bases and 1 base, in that order; junction bases with no gene match: 6. This CDR3 is 15 amino acids long. The germline CDR1 and CDR2 sequences are MDHEN and SYDVKM. The DNA for the CDR3 is TGTGCCAGCAGCCGGACAGGGTCCGGCACAGATACGCAGTATTTT. As protein: CASSRTGSGTDTQYF.

This chain uses TRBV10-2 with TRBJ1-2; 9 bases agree with TRBD1. The CDR3 is made up of 15 amino acids. Unmatched junction bases numbered 7, after V lost 3 bases and J lost 5 bases. Germline V lookup: CDR1 WSHSY, CDR2 SAAADI. The CDR3 nucleotides read TGCGCCAGCAGTGACACGGACAGGGGCCTTTATGGCTACACCTTC. Protein sequence: CASSDTDRGLYGYTF.

This clone appeared a single time. V is TRBV3-1 (or the pseudogene TRBV3-2) and J is TRBJ2-5; 8 nucleotides align to TRBD2. The CDR3 sequence is 15 residues long. V was clipped by 4 bases and J by 4 bases; unmatched bases: 8. The germline V gene encodes CDR1 LGHDT and CDR2 YNNKEL (reference sequence). CDR3 nucleotides: TGTGCCAGCAGCCCGACTAGCGAATTCAGAGAGACCCAGTACTTC. Protein sequence: CASSPTSEFRETQYF.

The V call is TRBV4-1, the J call TRBJ1-2, with 9 bases matching TRBD1. The CDR3 has 16 amino acids. Germline-derived CDR1 and CDR2 are MGHRA and YSYEKL. The junction had 9 bases not matched to a gene; V was cut back by 0 bases and J by 7 bases. The CDR3 DNA sequence: TGCGCCAGCAGCCAAGAAGTACGGGACAGGGTACGTGGCTACACCTTC. Residues: CASSQEVRDRVRGYTF.

CDR3 in amino acids: CASSLDRRTDTQYF. The CDR3 DNA reads TGTGCCAGCAGTTTAGACAGACGCACAGATACGCAGTATTTT. The chain employs TRBV5-4 and TRBJ2-3, with D possibly matching TRBD1 (5 bases). Per germline, CDR1 SGHNT and CDR2 YYREEE (reference sequence). V lost 5 bases and J lost 1, with 11 bases in between. This CDR3 has 14 amino acids.

This rearrangement joins TRBV10-1 to TRBJ1-2; weak D call: TRBD1 (6 bases). This CDR3 is built from 13 residues. Germline values: CDR1 WNHNN, CDR2 SYGVQD (reference sequence). Deletions cut 4 bases from V and 3 bases from J, with 9 bases between. CDR3 sequence reads: CASSAGQYYGYTF. The CDR3 DNA reads TGCGCCAGCAGTGCCGGACAGTACTATGGCTACACCTTC.

This chain joins TRBV28 and TRBJ2-2; D possibly corresponds to TRBD2 (6 bases). V lost 5 bases and J 0 bases, leaving 19 bases between the germline ends. This CDR3 spans 18 amino acids. Looked up from germline, CDR1 is MDHEN and CDR2 is SYDVKM. Here the CDR3 reads CASSTRDSWFANTGELFF. The CDR3, as DNA: TGTGCCAGCAGTACCCGGGACTCCTGGTTCGCGAACACCGGGGAGCTGTTTTTT.

The chain is built from TRBV3-1 (or the pseudogene TRBV3-2) and TRBJ2-5; possible D gene TRBD2, 7 bases. The CDR3 loop spans 12 amino acids. V was pared by 4 bases and J by 10 bases, with 13 bases between. The germline V gene has CDR1 LGHDT and CDR2 YNNKEL (reference sequence). CDR3 sequence reads: CASSRGGGGQYF. CDR3 nucleotides: TGTGCCAGCAGCCGAGGGGGGGGAGGCCAGTACTTC.

The V gene is TRBV7-2, the J gene TRBJ1-2; 10 positions agree with TRBD1. Per germline, CDR1 SGHTA and CDR2 FQGNSA. The J segment lost 8 bases and the V segment lost 5 bases, leaving 14 bases of the junction unmatched. CDR3 length equals 16 residues. CDR3 sequence: CASSHAGGQGIGGYTF. Written as DNA, the CDR3 is TGTGCCAGCAGCCATGCCGGGGGACAGGGGATCGGAGGCTACACCTTC. The complete variable domain, with remaining parts taken from reference TRBV7-2 and TRBJ1-2, reads GAGVSQSPSNKVTEKGKDVELRCDPISGHTALYWYRQSLGQGLEFLIYFQGNSAPDKSGLPSDRFSAERTGGSVSTLTIQRTQQEDSAVYLCASSHAGGQGIGGYTFGSGTRLTVV.

The gene calls are TRBV6-5 and TRBJ2-1; 8 bases are shared with TRBD2. Trimming removed 0 bases from V and 10 bases from J; junction bases left unmatched: 8. Germline assignment: CDR1 MNHEY and CDR2 SVGAGI. The CDR3 has 15 residues. Here the CDR3 reads CASSYSAGGTKEQFF. In nucleotides, the CDR3 is TGTGCCAGCAGTTACTCGGCGGGAGGAACAAAGGAGCAGTTCTTC.

V usage is TRBV11-3 and J usage is TRBJ2-1; D is possibly TRBD1 (6 bases). Germline CDR1 is SGHNT and CDR2 is YENEEA. This CDR3 is 15 amino acids long. Between the trimmed V and J ends, which lost 9 bases and 10 bases, there was a span of 25 bases. The CDR3 spells CARLGTGSRRGEQFF. CDR3 DNA: TGTGCCAGATTGGGAACAGGGTCTCGGCGCGGAGAGCAGTTCTTC.